Below, 4 T cell receptor beta chains from the same sample are listed, as sequenced in a study of blood T cell repertoires in COVID-19 (dated by TCRdb to 2019 to 2021). The library relied on the immunoSEQ multiplex PCR assay. As stored in TCRdb, this immuneACCESS dataset retains in-frame rearrangements with V and J assigned. A fraction of the clones does not appear; measured against another copy, unresolved V genes explain less than half of the discrepancy, and the remainder lacks a known reason. The sample table shows 210,000 or so clones, and 80% to 90% are seen once. Roughly 3.3% of the sample lies in the top ten. Source material: PBMCs or T cells enriched from blood (not recorded which). These receptor sequences come from a woman aged 45 to 65 in a cohort exposed to, infected with or recovered from COVID-19 (not recorded which).

V and J are TRBV4-1 and TRBJ2-7; 7 nucleotides match TRBD2. This CDR3 is built from 14 residues. CDR1 is MGHRA and CDR2 is YSYEKL in the germline V gene. The junction had 3 bases not matched to a gene; V was cut back by 4 bases and J by 0 bases. The CDR3 DNA follows: TGCGCCAGCAGCCGGGGGGGAAGCTCCTACGAGCAGTACTTC. This encodes CASSRGGSSYEQYF.

The chain links TRBV12-2 to TRBJ1-1; TRBD1, the table's D call, lacks a check against the DNA. TRBV12-2 is reported as a pseudogene. There are 13 residues in the CDR3. The CDR3 spells CTADRRIQGPCFF. CDR3 bases: TGTACTGCCGACCGCAGAATTCAGGGTCCCTGCTTCTTT.

The chain couples TRBV11-2 to TRBJ1-1; D is unresolved. Germline CDR1 reads SGHAT; CDR2 reads FQNNGV. CDR3 length: 14 residues. Between the trimmed V and J ends, which lost 1 base and 4 bases, there was a span of 10 bases. CDR3 DNA: TGTGCCAGCAGCTTAGGGGCAGGAACCACTGAAGCTTTCTTT. Amino acid sequence: CASSLGAGTTEAFF.

The chain combines TRBV7-2 with TRBJ1-2; the match to TRBD1 covers 9 bases. Germline trimming cut 5 bases from V and 7 bases from J; bases unmatched to any gene: 8. CDR1 and CDR2 from the germline V gene are SGHTA and FQGNSA. The CDR3 runs 14 residues. In DNA form, the CDR3 reads TGTGCCAGCAGCCTACAACAGGGGGCGCGTGGCTACACCTTC. Residues: CASSLQQGARGYTF.